This T cell receptor (beta chain) was captured by sequencing in a study of T cells in Graves' hyperthyroidism and ophthalmopathy. Recently diagnosed hyperthyroidism of less than 2 months' duration affected patients aged 18 to 65. 9 to 10 ml fresh peripheral blood yielded the PBMCs. Researchers took RNA transcripts and amplified the TCR beta CDR3 regions from them. During a first-round RT-PCR of the TCR CDR3, the HTBI primer set was used. TCRdb processed the multiplex PCR reads anew with MiXCR; each CDR3 protein has one entry. In the table there are 750,000 to 900,000 distinct CDR3 sequences, approximately 40% of which are singletons. Per germline, CDR1 SNHLY and CDR2 FYNNEI. The CDR3 runs 15 residues. V trimming: 6 bases; J trimming: 3 bases; junction bases outside the gene matches: 5.

This rearrangement joins TRBV2 to TRBJ1-4, with 9 bases aligning to TRBD1. This receptor was identified in a man younger than 30 with Graves' hyperthyroidism. The material sequenced was blood. The CDR3: CASSFRTGANEKLFF. For the CDR3, the DNA is TGTGCCAGCAGCTTCCGGACAGGGGCTAATGAAAAACTGTTTTTT. Looking up the rest from reference TRBV2 and TRBJ1-4 gives the full variable domain: EPEVTQTPSHQVTQMGQEVILRCVPISNHLYFYWYRQILGQKVEFLVSFYNNEISEKSEIFDDQFSVERPDGSNFTLKIRSTKLEDSAMYFCASSFRTGANEKLFFGSGTQLSVL.